Listed here are 19 T cell receptor beta chains from one sample, sequenced in a study of T cell responses to AZD1222 COVID-19 vaccine. This table comes from immunoSEQ multiplex PCR, and its TCRdb copy is limited to in-frame clones, with some not included. The repertoire holds 43,000 or so clones, with less than 95% as singletons. The sample consisted of peripheral blood, taken 28 days after the second AZD1222 dose. These receptors were obtained from an adult who received the AZD1222 COVID-19 vaccine.

This clone was observed a few times. The chain carries TRBV28 and TRBJ1-4; D is unclear. V was clipped by 1 base and J by 0 bases, with 3 bases between them. This CDR3 region has 14 residues. Germline assignment: CDR1 MDHEN and CDR2 SYDVKM. Here the CDR3 DNA reads TGTGCCAGCAGTTTATTTACAACTAATGAAAAACTGTTTTTT. Translation: CASSLFTTNEKLFF.

The chain couples TRBV6-5 to TRBJ1-1; TRBD1 matches at 8 bases. Losses at the gene ends were 0 bases for V and 7 bases for J; bases not matched to a gene: 7. CDR1 and CDR2 from the germline V gene are MNHEY and SVGAGI. The CDR3 length is 15 residues. This CDR3 reads CASSYSPAGGGEAFF. CDR3 sequence (DNA): TGTGCCAGCAGTTACTCTCCGGCAGGGGGCGGTGAAGCTTTCTTT.

The J gene is TRBJ1-3, the V gene TRBV30; D is unresolved. V lost 2 bases and J 0 bases, leaving 11 bases between the germline ends. The CDR3 is made up of 15 amino acids. Germline CDR1 reads GTSNPN; CDR2 reads SVGIG (reference sequence). The CDR3 loop is CAWSPQVPSGNTIYF. The DNA for the CDR3 is TGTGCCTGGAGTCCCCAGGTTCCCTCTGGAAACACCATATATTTT.

This clone came up a few times. The chain employs TRBV23-1 and TRBJ2-7; D is possibly TRBD1 or TRBD2 (5 bases each). TRBV23-1 is reported as an ORF; its role is uncertain. V was shortened by 5 bases and J by 3 bases, with 20 bases between the two germline ends. The CDR3 consists of 16 residues. The CDR3 reads CASSNYRDQLLYEQYF. The CDR3 DNA is TGCGCCAGCAGTAACTACCGGGACCAGCTTCTCTACGAGCAGTACTTC.

J is TRBJ2-3 and V is TRBV6-2 or TRBV6-3, with TRBD1 matching 7 bases. Germline V lookup: CDR1 MNHEY, CDR2 SVGEGT. The CDR3 extends over 17 amino acids. V lost 5 bases to trimming and J lost 4 bases; unmatched junction nucleotides: 15. Here the CDR3 reads CASSPGTALLSADTQYF. The CDR3 DNA reads TGTGCCAGCAGTCCCGGGACAGCCTTACTATCCGCAGATACGCAGTATTTT.

This clone was found once. The chain combines TRBV4-2 with TRBJ1-1; 7 bases line up with TRBD1. The V gene end was trimmed by 2 bases and the J gene end by 1 base; junction bases not matched to a gene: 13. The CDR3 contains 18 residues. In germline, CDR1 is LGHNA, CDR2 YNFKEQ. The CDR3 nucleotides read TGTGCCAGCAGCCAATCACGACAGGGAGGCGCCCGGAACACTGAAGCTTTCTTT. This translates into CASSQSRQGGARNTEAFF.

The chain combines TRBV11-2 with TRBJ2-2; 13 bases are shared with TRBD2. The CDR3 totals 19 residues. Germline CDR1 reads SGHAT; CDR2 reads FQNNGV. V lost 6 bases and J lost 4; bases outside the gene matches: 14. CDR3: CASSKLAGGTFTGTGELFF. The CDR3 coding sequence is TGTGCCAGCAGTAAACTAGCGGGGGGGACGTTTACTGGCACCGGGGAGCTGTTTTTT. The full variable domain, its missing parts supplied by reference TRBV11-2 and TRBJ2-2, is EAGVAQSPRYKIIEKRQSVAFWCNPISGHATLYWYQQILGQGPKLLIQFQNNGVVDDSQLPKDRFSAERLKGVDSTLKIQPAKLEDSAVYLCASSKLAGGTFTGTGELFFGEGSRLTVL.

The chain has TRBV19 and TRBJ1-5; tentatively, D is TRBD1 (5 bases). Germline V gene sequence: CDR1 LNHDA, CDR2 SQIVND (reference sequence). The CDR3 has 16 amino acids. Trimming took 7 bases from V and 6 from J, leaving 22 bases between them. CDR3 DNA sequence: TGTGCCAGTACCCTCGGGACGGCGGGGCTGGGTCAGCCCCAGCATTTT. This sequence encodes CASTLGTAGLGQPQHF. The variable domain in full, completed from reference TRBV19 and TRBJ1-5, reads DGGITQSPKYLFRKEGQNVTLSCEQNLNHDAMYWYRQDPGQGLRLIYYSQIVNDFQKGDIAEGYSVSREKKESFPLTVTSAQKNPTAFYLCASTLGTAGLGQPQHFGDGTRLSIL.

The chain is built from TRBV18 and TRBJ1-2; tentatively, D is TRBD1 (5 bases). Germline lookup yields CDR1 KGHSH and CDR2 LQKENI. The V end was cut by 2 bases, the J end by 8 bases, with 15 bases between. The CDR3 runs to 14 residues. In DNA form, the CDR3 reads TGTGCCAGCTCACCATTCCAAGGGGCTGGGGGCTACACCTTC. It translates to CASSPFQGAGGYTF.

The rearrangement uses TRBV19 and TRBJ2-2; either TRBD1 or TRBD2 may fit D (5 bases each). The germline V and J ends were trimmed by 4 bases and 4 bases, with 16 bases remaining between them. This CDR3 is 16 amino acids long. Germline CDR1 LNHDA, CDR2 SQIVND (reference sequence). CDR3 bases: TGTGCCAGTAGTACCACTCCGGGGCAGCGCACCGGGGAGCTGTTTTTT. This translates into CASSTTPGQRTGELFF.

This rearrangement joins TRBV11-2 to TRBJ2-2; D uncertain. Germline values: CDR1 SGHAT, CDR2 FQNNGV. With 2 bases removed from V and 7 bases from J, the gap between germline ends came to 11 bases. The CDR3 runs 14 residues. The CDR3 here is CASSLLPRGGELFF. As DNA, the CDR3 is TGTGCCAGCAGCTTACTGCCTCGAGGCGGGGAGCTGTTTTTT.

The chain is built from TRBV11-2 and TRBJ1-6; D gene ambiguous. The V gene lost 0 bases and the J gene lost 7 bases, with 7 bases spanning the gap. CDR1 and CDR2 (germline): SGHAT, FQNNGV. The CDR3 length is 14 residues. CDR3 sequence: CASSLEQPNSPLHF. The CDR3 DNA is TGTGCCAGCAGCTTAGAACAGCCAAATTCACCCCTCCACTTT. Variable domain in full (rest from reference TRBV11-2 and TRBJ1-6): EAGVAQSPRYKIIEKRQSVAFWCNPISGHATLYWYQQILGQGPKLLIQFQNNGVVDDSQLPKDRFSAERLKGVDSTLKIQPAKLEDSAVYLCASSLEQPNSPLHFGNGTRLTVT.

This chain connects TRBV27 to TRBJ2-7; TRBD2 might be the D (5 bases). The V and J ends lost 0 bases and 2 bases respectively, with 11 bases between them. The V gene's germline CDR1 is MNHEY and CDR2 SMNVEV (reference sequence). The CDR3 is 15 amino acids. The CDR3 sequence: CASSLSYRGAYEQYF. As DNA, the CDR3 is TGTGCCAGCAGTTTATCGTATCGGGGAGCCTACGAGCAGTACTTC.

The chain links TRBV7-9 to TRBJ1-2; TRBD1 aligns across 7 bases. The V and J ends lost 5 bases and 1 base, in that order; junction bases with no gene match: 7. Germline CDR1 reads SEHNR; CDR2 reads FQNEAQ (reference sequence). This CDR3 comprises 15 residues. The CDR3 here is CASSKRTGINYGYTF. The CDR3 DNA reads as TGTGCCAGCAGCAAGAGGACAGGAATTAACTATGGCTACACCTTC.

The chain has TRBV23-1 and TRBJ2-2; 8 positions match TRBD1. TRBV23-1 is treated as an ORF (open reading frame) with a function not yet certain. This CDR3 spans 16 amino acids. With V trimmed by 5 bases and J by 9 bases, 14 bases remained unmatched. CDR3 loop: CASSSKDREGMRELFF. The CDR3, as DNA: TGCGCCAGCAGTTCGAAGGACAGGGAAGGCATGAGGGAGCTGTTTTTT.

The genes are TRBV6-2 or TRBV6-3 and TRBJ2-3; perhaps TRBD1 as D (5 bases). Trimming left V 7 bases short and J 0 bases short, with 14 bases between. Germline CDR1 MNHEY, CDR2 SVGEGT. The CDR3 is 15 residues long. CDR3 DNA: TGTGCCAGCATCCCCGATTGGGGCAGCACAGATACGCAGTATTTT. Translating it yields CASIPDWGSTDTQYF.

Here the CDR3 reads CASQGQGNTGELFF. The CDR3 DNA sequence: TGTGCCAGTCAGGGACAGGGAAACACCGGGGAGCTGTTTTTT. The chain couples TRBV6-5 to TRBJ2-2; 9 bases agree with TRBD1. This CDR3 is 14 amino acids long. Per germline, CDR1 MNHEY and CDR2 SVGAGI. V dropped 9 bases and J dropped 2; count of bases not matched to a gene: 4.

This clone came up once. The V gene is TRBV27, the J gene TRBJ2-7; D gene ambiguous. This CDR3 contains 13 residues. V was clipped by 2 bases and J by 0 bases, with 5 bases between them. Germline CDR1 reads MNHEY; CDR2 reads SMNVEV (reference sequence). The CDR3 loop reads CASSLGFSYEQYF. The CDR3 DNA reads TGTGCCAGCAGTTTAGGGTTCTCCTACGAGCAGTACTTC.

CDR3 nucleotide sequence: TGCGCCAGCAGTCAGCCGGGGGTCGCATGGAATACGCAGTATTTT. This gives the protein CASSQPGVAWNTQYF. This rearrangement joins TRBV23-1 to TRBJ2-3; TRBD2 is a possible D gene (6 bases). TRBV23-1 is an ORF for which the function is uncertain. This CDR3 has 15 amino acids. V lost 3 bases and J 7 bases, leaving 17 bases between the germline ends.